The 12 T cell receptor beta chains in this list originate from one sample, sequenced in a study of CD8 T cells in Susac syndrome. After extraction with the RNeasy kit, roughly 0.45 to 1 ug of the RNA was reverse transcribed using random hexamers. TCRdb reprocessed the immunoSEQ multiplex PCR reads with MiXCR, giving one entry per CDR3 protein. This sample has about 150,000 distinct CDR3 sequences, with 95% found just once. The specimen was CD8+ T cells from PBMCs. Source of these receptors: a human donor with multiple sclerosis.

The chain uses TRBV6-1 and TRBJ2-7, with 10 bases aligning to TRBD1. The CDR3 covers 15 residues. CDR1 and CDR2 from the germline V gene are MNHNS and SASEGT. The V segment lost 4 bases and the J segment 2 bases; nucleotides outside the gene matches: 5. In DNA, the CDR3 is TGTGCCAGCAGTGTGGGGGACAGGGGCCCCTACGAGCAGTACGTC. This sequence encodes CASSVGDRGPYEQYV.

The V and J genes are TRBV29-1 and TRBJ1-1, with D hard to call. From germline, CDR1 is SQVTM and CDR2 ANQGSEA. The CDR3 totals 10 residues. V was cut by 4 bases and J by 7 bases, with 7 bases left in between. In DNA form, the CDR3 reads TGCAGCGTTGTCTACGGTGAAGCTTTCTTT. It specifies CSVVYGEAFF.

The V gene is TRBV20-1, the J gene TRBJ2-1; 7 nucleotides match TRBD1. From germline, CDR1 is DFQATT and CDR2 SNEGSKA (reference sequence). The V gene end was trimmed by 5 bases and the J gene end by 0 bases; junction bases not matched to a gene: 7. There are 15 residues in the CDR3. Here the CDR3 reads CSASSWDSSYNEQFF. The CDR3 bases are TGCAGTGCTTCGTCGTGGGACAGCTCCTACAATGAGCAGTTCTTC.

The V and J genes are TRBV29-1 and TRBJ2-7; weak D call: TRBD1 (5 bases). Trimming shortened V by 4 bases and J by 4 bases, and 14 bases separated the two germline ends. The CDR3 covers 13 residues. Germline loops: CDR1 SQVTM, CDR2 ANQGSEA. CDR3 loop: CSVVLGPGYEQYF. In DNA form, the CDR3 reads TGCAGCGTTGTTTTAGGGCCAGGGTACGAGCAGTACTTC.

This chain connects TRBV9 to TRBJ2-2; the D call may be TRBD1 or TRBD2 (5 bases each). Per germline, CDR1 SGDLS and CDR2 YYNGEE. Deletions cut 3 bases from V and 0 bases from J, with 15 bases between. The CDR3 has 17 residues. CDR3 DNA sequence: TGTGCCAGCAGCGCCGCCTCGTTGGGACCGAACACCGGGGAGCTGTTTTTT. Its protein is CASSAASLGPNTGELFF.

V gene TRBV3-1 combines with J gene TRBJ2-1; TRBD2 matches 8 bases. Germline CDR1 is LGHDT and CDR2 is YNNKEL (reference sequence). The trim removed 0 bases at V and 8 bases at J, leaving 12 bases unmatched. This CDR3 spans 17 amino acids. The CDR3 DNA follows: TGTGCCAGCAGCCAAGATCCGATGCGGGGGGTCTCGGATGAGCAGTTCTTC. The encoded protein is CASSQDPMRGVSDEQFF.

The V gene is TRBV5-6, the J gene TRBJ2-2; 9 bases align to TRBD1. The V gene's germline CDR1 is SGHDT and CDR2 YYEEEE. The length of the CDR3 is 17 residues. The ends lost 1 base at V and 5 bases at J; junction bases unmatched: 9. The CDR3 loop reads CASSLLVPGQGTGELFF. DNA of the CDR3: TGTGCCAGCAGCTTGCTCGTTCCGGGACAGGGAACCGGGGAGCTGTTTTTT.

The J gene is TRBJ1-4, the V gene TRBV9; D may be TRBD1 (5 bases). The CDR3 loop spans 15 amino acids. Germline V gene lookup returns CDR1 SGDLS and CDR2 YYNGEE. Trimming pared 0 bases from V and 4 bases from J, leaving 10 bases between. DNA of the CDR3: TGTGCCAGCAGCGTAGCTGGGGCTGGTAATGAAAAACTGTTTTTT. It encodes CASSVAGAGNEKLFF.

The V gene is TRBV28, the J gene TRBJ2-5; 9 nucleotides match TRBD2. Trimming at V came to 5 bases and at J to 9 bases, leaving 19 bases not matched to a gene. Germline CDR1 and CDR2: MDHEN and SYDVKM. This CDR3 region has 17 residues. The CDR3 DNA sequence: TGTGCCAGCAGTCCTATGGGGGGGCTAGCGGGGCACGAGGCCCAGTACTTC. Residues: CASSPMGGLAGHEAQYF.

The chain is built from TRBV5-4 and TRBJ2-7; possibly TRBD2 for D (5 bases). Germline V gene sequence: CDR1 SGHNT, CDR2 YYREEE (reference sequence). This CDR3 has 12 amino acids. V lost 1 base to trimming and J lost 4 bases, with 6 bases between them. CDR3: CASSLRGYEQYV. As DNA, the CDR3 is TGTGCCAGCAGCTTGCGGGGTTACGAGCAGTACGTC.

In this sample, this clonotype turned up a few times. The V call is TRBV7-9, the J call TRBJ1-1; D gene unclear. The CDR3 has 13 amino acids. V lost 3 bases, J lost 3 bases, and 8 bases lay in between. Germline V gene data show CDR1 as SEHNR and CDR2 as FQNEAQ (reference sequence). The CDR3 is CASSFPGDTEAFF. In DNA form, the CDR3 reads TGTGCCAGCAGCTTTCCGGGAGACACTGAAGCTTTCTTT.

The rearrangement links TRBV12-5 to TRBJ2-7, with 7 bases identical to TRBD2. The CDR3 extends over 12 amino acids. Germline values: CDR1 LGHNT, CDR2 FRNRAP. The V gene end was trimmed by 2 bases and the J gene end by 6 bases; junction bases not matched to a gene: 1. CDR3 nucleotide sequence: TGTGCTAGTGGTTTGCCGGGGGGCGAGCAGTACGTC. This gives the protein CASGLPGGEQYV.